This T cell receptor (beta chain) was obtained from a study of blood T cells in healthy people across ages. Regarding this clonotype: Its antigen is currently unknown.

It was with a sample-barcoded 5' primer and a J-beta primer mix that a second PCR of roughly 7 to 12 cycles was run. TCRdb processed the 5' RACE reads anew with MiXCR; each CDR3 protein has one entry. Here the sample spans hundreds of thousands of distinct CDR3 sequences, about half being singletons. Study results and caveats: Unsorted PBMCs ruled out conclusive naive versus antigen-experienced comparison. Naive T cell percentage showed a strong correlation with the diversity of TCR beta.

Every sample yielded at least 6.5 million isolated PBMCs. Per sample, at least 6 micrograms of total RNA were extracted. The sequence derives from a woman aged 55-75 years in good health. Sequencing used blood.

The CDR3 reads CASSQGLPGYEQFF. The CDR3 bases are TGTGCCAGCAGCCAGGGCCTTCCGGGCTATGAGCAGTTCTTC. This chain links TRBV4-2 with TRBJ2-1; D unresolved. From germline, CDR1 is LGHNA and CDR2 YNFKEQ. CDR3 size: 14 residues. V shed 3 bases and J shed 8 bases, with 14 bases lying between them.